These 28 T cell receptor beta chains were sequenced from one sample in a study of beta chain features in type 1 diabetes (dated by TCRdb to the late 2010s). Libraries were prepared through the immunoSEQ multiplex PCR assay. The entire amount of isolated RNA was reverse transcribed using the High Capacity cDNA Reverse Transcription Kit, so the sequenced TCRB transcripts were expressed ones. TCRdb holds this immuneACCESS table with in-frame rearrangements only. Some clones are missing; in checked studies, unresolved V genes explain under half, and the rest has no known cause. This sample gives about 900,000 clones in total; 15% to 20% of them show up just once. The ten largest clones represent 0.02% to 0.025% of the sample. Material for sequencing was naive CD4+ T cells from blood. Interpreted using the paper, the cell subset or site label stands for: true naive CD4+ T cells. These receptor sequences come from a woman aged 18-35 years in good health.

This clone has only a few counts. The chain uses TRBV15 and TRBJ2-7; the match to TRBD1 covers 8 bases. Trimming at V came to 0 bases and at J to 1 base, leaving 8 bases not matched to a gene. This CDR3 region has 17 residues. From germline, CDR1 is LNHNV and CDR2 YYDKDF (reference sequence). CDR3 protein: CATSRDLGTGGSYEQYF. The CDR3 coding sequence is TGTGCCACCAGCAGAGATTTGGGGACAGGAGGATCCTACGAGCAGTACTTC.

Comment on this clone: The sample has other DNA sequences that encode this CDR3 too. The chain couples TRBV28 to TRBJ1-2; D unresolved. Germline V gives CDR1 MDHEN, CDR2 SYDVKM. V lost 2 bases to trimming and J lost 7 bases, with 5 bases between them. The CDR3 consists of 11 residues. CDR3 bases: TGTGCCAGCAGTTTAAGATTTGGCTACACCTTC. As protein: CASSLRFGYTF.

The rearrangement links TRBV4-3 to TRBJ2-7, with 9 bases fitting TRBD1. V lost 6 bases to trimming and J lost 2 bases; unmatched junction nucleotides: 5. Germline loops: CDR1 LGHNA, CDR2 YSLEER. The CDR3 runs to 14 residues. As DNA, the CDR3 is TGCGCCAGCAGTCGGGGACAGGGTACCTACGAGCAGTACTTC. Residues: CASSRGQGTYEQYF.

This clone has just a few counts. The chain recombines TRBV14 with TRBJ2-7; D possibly matches TRBD1 or TRBD2 (5 bases each). Germline CDR1 SGHDN, CDR2 FVKESK. The germline V and J ends were trimmed by 5 bases and 2 bases, with 19 bases remaining between them. The CDR3 extends over 16 amino acids. The CDR3 sequence: CASSGGWGGDPYEQYF. The CDR3 coding sequence is TGTGCCAGCAGCGGTGGATGGGGTGGGGACCCCTACGAGCAGTACTTC. Together with reference TRBV14 and TRBJ2-7, the CDR3 gives the full variable domain: EAGVTQFPSHSVIEKGQTVTLRCDPISGHDNLYWYRRVMGKEIKFLLHFVKESKQDESGMPNNRFLAERTGGTYSTLKVQPAELEDSGVYFCASSGGWGGDPYEQYFGPGTRLTVT.

This sequence joins TRBV18 and TRBJ2-1; 12 bases are a match to TRBD2. J lost 2 bases, V lost 3 bases, and 14 bases had no gene match. The germline gives CDR1 KGHSH, CDR2 LQKENI. This CDR3 comprises 20 residues. CDR3 sequence (DNA): TGTGCCAGCTCACCCTCGCAAGGACTAGCGGGAACTAATACCTACAATGAGCAGTTCTTC. Translation gives CASSPSQGLAGTNTYNEQFF.

The V call is TRBV5-4, the J call TRBJ1-2, with D perhaps matching TRBD1 (5 bases). CDR3 size: 16 residues. Germline V gene lookup returns CDR1 SGHNT and CDR2 YYREEE (reference sequence). Trimming stripped 0 bases from V and 3 bases from J, with 15 bases between. CDR3 nucleotide sequence: TGTGCCAGCAGCTTGGTTTCCGGGGCCGTCGACTATGGCTACACCTTC. This translates into CASSLVSGAVDYGYTF.

The gene calls are TRBV7-6 and TRBJ2-1, with TRBD2 identical over 7 bases. V shed 2 bases, J shed 6 bases, and the junction held 10 bases outside the gene matches. Germline CDR1 and CDR2: SGHVS and FNYEAQ. The CDR3 runs 16 residues. The CDR3 nucleotides are TGTGCCAGCAGCTTACTGTGGAGGGGACTACCCAATGAGCAGTTCTTC. Protein product: CASSLLWRGLPNEQFF. The whole variable domain, remainder taken from reference TRBV7-6 and TRBJ2-1, is GAGVSQSPRYKVTKRGQDVALRCDPISGHVSLYWYRQALGQGPEFLTYFNYEAQQDKSGLPNDRFSAERPEGSISTLTIQRTEQRDSAMYRCASSLLWRGLPNEQFFGPGTRLTVL.

This clone showed up just a few times. This chain uses TRBV14 with TRBJ1-2; a weak D match, TRBD1 (6 bases). This CDR3 is 15 amino acids long. Trimming took off 3 bases at V and 6 bases at J, with 17 bases between the two ends. Looked up from germline, CDR1 is SGHDN and CDR2 is FVKESK. This chain's CDR3 is CASSHPQDRIDGYTF. The CDR3 region has the DNA TGTGCCAGCAGCCACCCCCAAGACAGGATCGATGGCTACACCTTC.

The chain joins TRBV7-9 to TRBJ2-1; TRBD2 matches at 16 bases. There are 18 residues in the CDR3. V shed 6 bases, J shed 3 bases, and the junction held 8 bases outside the gene matches. In germline, CDR1 is SEHNR, CDR2 FQNEAQ (reference sequence). The CDR3 DNA reads TGTGCCAGCAGTACCGGGACTAGCGGGAGGGATCTCTACAATGAGCAGTTCTTC. It encodes CASSTGTSGRDLYNEQFF.

The V call is TRBV5-1, the J call TRBJ2-7, with D hard to call. Per germline, CDR1 SGHRS and CDR2 YFSETQ. This CDR3 spans 13 amino acids. The V end was cut by 3 bases, the J end by 3 bases, with 10 bases between. The CDR3 DNA reads as TGCGCCAGCAGCTCTGGGAACCTCTACGAGCAGTACTTC. Protein sequence: CASSSGNLYEQYF.

This sequence joins TRBV10-3 and TRBJ2-2; D assignment may be TRBD1 or TRBD2 (5 bases each). V was trimmed by 3 bases and J by 5 bases, leaving 19 bases between them. The germline V gene encodes CDR1 ENHRY and CDR2 SYGVKD. CDR3 length: 17 residues. The CDR3 region has the DNA TGTGCCATCAGTGACCTCGAAAGGGACGGAGAGACCGGGGAGCTGTTTTTT. Translated: CAISDLERDGETGELFF.

V gene TRBV7-6 combines with J gene TRBJ1-3; D not certain. CDR3 length: 17 amino acids. Per the germline V gene, CDR1 is SGHVS and CDR2 is FNYEAQ. With 5 bases removed from V and 2 bases from J, the gap between germline ends came to 19 bases. CDR3 sequence: CASSLLPVRATGNTIYF. CDR3 sequence (DNA): TGTGCCAGCAGCCTTCTCCCAGTGAGAGCGACTGGAAACACCATATATTTT.

This clone occurred a few times. The chain has TRBV5-4 and TRBJ2-6; TRBD1 aligns across 7 bases. Trimming removed 4 bases from V and 0 bases from J; junction bases left unmatched: 10. Germline V lookup: CDR1 SGHNT, CDR2 YYREEE (reference sequence). The CDR3 extends over 18 amino acids. CDR3 region: CASSLLTGSLSGANVLTF. In nucleotides, the CDR3 is TGTGCCAGCAGCCTACTGACAGGGTCCCTCTCTGGGGCCAACGTCCTGACTTTC.

The chain employs TRBV25-1 and TRBJ1-4; tentatively, D is TRBD1 (5 bases). V was trimmed by 2 bases and J by 10 bases, leaving 17 bases between them. Germline V gene sequence: CDR1 MGHDK, CDR2 SYGVNS. The CDR3 runs 15 residues. DNA of the CDR3: TGTGCCAGCAGTGAAAGTGCAGGGCCAGTCGTAAAACTGTTTTTT. This gives the protein CASSESAGPVVKLFF.

The chain has TRBV6-4 and TRBJ1-2; the match to TRBD1 covers 7 bases. The CDR3 runs to 15 residues. CDR1 and CDR2 (germline): MRHNA, SNTAGT. The V and J ends lost 4 bases and 0 bases, in that order; junction bases with no gene match: 5. The CDR3 sequence: CASSARTGANYGYTF. CDR3 DNA sequence: TGTGCCAGCAGTGCCCGGACAGGAGCTAACTATGGCTACACCTTC.

This clone was seen a few times. The V gene is TRBV6-6, the J gene TRBJ1-4; no reliable D call. This CDR3 has 14 residues. Per the germline V gene, CDR1 is MNHNY and CDR2 is SVGAGI (reference sequence). V was trimmed by 0 bases and J by 8 bases, leaving 10 bases between them. The chain's CDR3 is CASSYSGRYEKLFF. For the CDR3, the DNA is TGTGCCAGCAGTTACTCAGGGAGGTACGAAAAACTGTTTTTT.

This chain connects TRBV7-9 to TRBJ2-4, with D hard to call. Trimming pared 1 base from V and 1 base from J, leaving 11 bases between. The CDR3 length is 16 residues. The germline V gene has CDR1 SEHNR and CDR2 FQNEAQ (reference sequence). This chain's CDR3 is CASSLGFLPAKNIQYF. In DNA form, the CDR3 reads TGTGCCAGCAGCTTAGGGTTCTTGCCGGCCAAAAACATTCAGTACTTC.

The chain is built from TRBV14 and TRBJ2-2; TRBD1 aligns across 10 bases. The J segment lost 4 bases and the V segment lost 4 bases, leaving 9 bases of the junction unmatched. The germline V gene encodes CDR1 SGHDN and CDR2 FVKESK. CDR3 length equals 17 residues. The CDR3 loop reads CASSLTGQGYGTGELFF. The CDR3, as DNA: TGTGCCAGCAGCCTAACGGGACAGGGGTATGGCACCGGGGAGCTGTTTTTT.

This rearrangement joins TRBV6-5 to TRBJ2-2; 9 bases line up with TRBD2. Per germline, CDR1 MNHEY and CDR2 SVGAGI. The CDR3 consists of 15 residues. Unmatched junction bases numbered 7, after V lost 7 bases and J lost 4 bases. CDR3 bases: TGTGCCAGCACCGTTAGCGGGAGCTCCACCGGGGAGCTGTTTTTT. It encodes CASTVSGSSTGELFF.

This clone occurred a few times. The chain joins TRBV28 to TRBJ1-5, with D possibly TRBD1 on 6 matching bases. The CDR3 has 17 residues. Per germline, CDR1 MDHEN and CDR2 SYDVKM. The V and J ends lost 5 bases and 1 base respectively, with 18 bases between them. Written as DNA, the CDR3 is TGTGCCAGCAGTAATGTGGACGGGGGGCAGAGCAATCAGCCCCAGCATTTT. Its protein is CASSNVDGGQSNQPQHF.

The rearrangement uses TRBV10-3 and TRBJ2-7; TRBD2 matches 12 bases. In germline, CDR1 is ENHRY, CDR2 SYGVKD. J gave up 3 bases and V 6 bases, and 3 bases lay outside the gene matches. The CDR3 runs 14 residues. The CDR3 DNA reads as TGTGCCATCAGCCAACTAGCGGGAGGCTACGAGCAGTACTTC. Amino acids: CAISQLAGGYEQYF.

This clone has just a few counts. In DNA form, the CDR3 reads TGCAGTGCCCAAGGGCCCTACGAGCAGTACTTC. It specifies CSAQGPYEQYF. The V gene is TRBV20-1, the J gene TRBJ2-7, with D unresolved. CDR3 length equals 11 residues. Trimming cost V 6 bases and J 2 bases, with 8 bases left between them. Germline V gives CDR1 DFQATT, CDR2 SNEGSKA (reference sequence).

A remark on this clone: Other nucleotide sequences in the sample specify the same CDR3. The V call is TRBV7-2, the J call TRBJ2-7; D remains unclear. The V and J ends lost 6 bases and 2 bases respectively, with 5 bases between them. Germline CDR1 SGHTA, CDR2 FQGNSA. The CDR3 length is 11 residues. For the CDR3, the DNA is TGTGCCAGCAGTCGGACCTACGAGCAGTACTTC. Protein product: CASSRTYEQYF. Looking up the rest from reference TRBV7-2 and TRBJ2-7 gives the full variable domain: GAGVSQSPSNKVTEKGKDVELRCDPISGHTALYWYRQSLGQGLEFLIYFQGNSAPDKSGLPSDRFSAERTGGSVSTLTIQRTQQEDSAVYLCASSRTYEQYFGPGTRLTVT.

This clone turned up a few times. The gene calls are TRBV18 and TRBJ1-1, with D maybe TRBD1 (5 bases). The germline CDR1 and CDR2 sequences are KGHSH and LQKENI. The V end was cut by 6 bases, the J end by 1 base, with 9 bases between. The CDR3 consists of 13 residues. The CDR3 region is CASSATGNTEAFF. For the CDR3, the DNA is TGTGCCAGCTCGGCAACAGGGAACACTGAAGCTTTCTTT.

There are a few counts of this clone. The chain carries TRBV7-8 and TRBJ2-5, with 8 bases identical to TRBD2. V shed 3 bases and J 6 bases; nucleotides not matched to a gene: 6. The CDR3 consists of 14 residues. Germline loops: CDR1 SGHVS, CDR2 FQNEAQ. The CDR3 loop is CASSFSGIRQTQYF. Written as DNA, the CDR3 is TGTGCCAGCAGCTTTAGCGGGATCAGACAGACCCAGTACTTC.

The genes are TRBV6-6 and TRBJ1-5; the D gene is possibly TRBD1 (5 bases). Germline V lookup: CDR1 MNHNY, CDR2 SVGAGI (reference sequence). Trimming pared 6 bases from V and 9 bases from J, leaving 12 bases between. The CDR3 loop spans 12 amino acids. The CDR3 sequence is CASSKGDRPQHF. CDR3 DNA sequence: TGTGCCAGCAGCAAAGGGGACCGGCCCCAGCATTTT.

This chain joins TRBV9 and TRBJ2-5; 12 nucleotides agree with TRBD2. Germline CDR1 is SGDLS and CDR2 is YYNGEE. V was clipped by 4 bases and J by 4 bases; unmatched bases: 5. There are 15 residues in the CDR3. In DNA, the CDR3 is TGTGCCAGCAGCTCGGCTAGCGGGAGGGCAGAGACCCAGTACTTC. It encodes CASSSASGRAETQYF.

This clone came up a few times. The rearrangement links TRBV6-5 to TRBJ2-7; the D gene is possibly TRBD1 (7 bases). V was pared by 4 bases and J by 2 bases, with 15 bases between. Germline V gene lookup returns CDR1 MNHEY and CDR2 SVGAGI. The CDR3 loop spans 15 amino acids. CDR3 nucleotide sequence: TGTGCCAGCAGTTGGGGGCGGGACAGTCCCTACGAGCAGTACTTC. Its protein is CASSWGRDSPYEQYF.